Each of the 22 T cell receptor beta chains below was sequenced from the same sample in a study of blood T cell repertoires in COVID-19. Libraries were prepared by immunoSEQ multiplex PCR; TCRdb keeps only in-frame clonotypes and omits some of them. The repertoire includes 45,000 or so clones, 87% of them detected once, and about 8.8% sits in the top ten. The material sequenced was peripheral blood. These receptors all stem from an elderly woman with active COVID-19.

The chain is built from TRBV30 and TRBJ1-5, with 7 positions matching TRBD1. The germline gives CDR1 GTSNPN, CDR2 SVGIG (reference sequence). The CDR3 is 14 residues long. Losses at the gene ends were 2 bases for V and 4 bases for J; bases not matched to a gene: 5. The CDR3 region is CAWSKAGGNQPQHF. The CDR3 DNA reads as TGTGCCTGGAGTAAGGCAGGGGGAAATCAGCCCCAGCATTTT.

A single count supports this clone. The chain joins TRBV24-1 to TRBJ2-5, with 8 positions matching TRBD1. Trimming removed 5 bases from V and 4 bases from J; junction bases left unmatched: 8. The CDR3 spans 15 residues. Per germline, CDR1 KGHDR and CDR2 SFDVKD. CDR3 amino acids: CATSVPGGGRETQYF. The CDR3 nucleotides read TGTGCCACCAGTGTCCCAGGGGGCGGACGAGAGACCCAGTACTTC.

The V call is TRBV15, the J call TRBJ1-3, with D perhaps TRBD1 (5 bases). V was trimmed by 1 base and J by 2 bases, leaving 12 bases between them. Germline V gene data show CDR1 as LNHNV and CDR2 as YYDKDF (reference sequence). The CDR3 runs 16 residues. The CDR3 sequence is CATSRAGMSAGNTIYF. In DNA form, the CDR3 reads TGTGCCACCAGCAGAGCAGGGATGTCAGCTGGAAACACCATATATTTT.

The CDR3 loop is CASSDRGDADTQYF. CDR3 bases: TGTGCCAGTAGTGACAGGGGGGACGCAGATACGCAGTATTTT. J is TRBJ2-3 and V is TRBV19; 9 bases line up with TRBD1. V gave up 5 bases and J gave up 4 bases; unmatched junction bases: 4. This CDR3 contains 14 residues. Germline V gene sequence: CDR1 LNHDA, CDR2 SQIVND (reference sequence).

The chain couples TRBV30 to TRBJ1-2; 7 positions match TRBD1. CDR3 size: 14 residues. Per germline, CDR1 GTSNPN and CDR2 SVGIG (reference sequence). J was trimmed by 8 bases and V by 6 bases; bases with no gene match: 15. CDR3 amino acids: CACLAATGTKGYTF. DNA for the CDR3: TGTGCCTGCCTCGCCGCGACAGGGACGAAGGGCTACACCTTC.

The V gene is TRBV19, the J gene TRBJ2-1, with 8 bases that match TRBD1. Germline V gene data show CDR1 as LNHDA and CDR2 as SQIVND (reference sequence). The V segment lost 9 bases and the J segment 5 bases; nucleotides outside the gene matches: 9. This CDR3 spans 14 amino acids. This chain's CDR3 is CASKPWDRNNEQFF. The CDR3 DNA follows: TGTGCCAGCAAACCTTGGGACAGGAACAATGAGCAGTTCTTC.

V and J are TRBV10-1 and TRBJ2-3; TRBD1 matches 7 bases. This CDR3 is 14 amino acids long. Losses at the gene ends were 5 bases for V and 5 bases for J; bases not matched to a gene: 7. CDR1 and CDR2 from the germline V gene are WNHNN and SYGVQD (reference sequence). The CDR3 DNA sequence: TGCGCCAGCAGTACGACAGGGTCGAAAGATACGCAGTATTTT. This translates into CASSTTGSKDTQYF.

This clone appeared a few times. The chain is built from TRBV19 and TRBJ2-1; TRBD2 might be the D (6 bases). V was pared by 3 bases and J by 8 bases, with 11 bases between. This CDR3 region has 13 residues. Looked up from germline, CDR1 is LNHDA and CDR2 is SQIVND (reference sequence). CDR3 coding DNA: TGTGCCAGTAGTATCCTAGCGTCCGATGAGCAGTTCTTC. Protein product: CASSILASDEQFF.

The J gene is TRBJ1-5, the V gene TRBV30; the match to TRBD1 covers 12 bases. Germline V gives CDR1 GTSNPN, CDR2 SVGIG (reference sequence). V was clipped by 5 bases and J by 2 bases; unmatched bases: 10. The CDR3 loop spans 17 amino acids. CDR3 amino acids: CAWDPGQGASGNQPQHF. The CDR3, as DNA: TGTGCCTGGGACCCGGGACAGGGGGCGAGTGGCAATCAGCCCCAGCATTTT.

The chain links TRBV2 to TRBJ1-2; 7 positions agree with TRBD1. This CDR3 contains 13 residues. The ends lost 9 bases at V and 2 bases at J; junction bases unmatched: 6. CDR1 is SNHLY, CDR2 FYNNEI, per germline. In DNA, the CDR3 is TGTGCCAGTACAGGGGTTCTAAACTATGGCTACACCTTC. It translates to CASTGVLNYGYTF.

The V call is TRBV9, the J call TRBJ2-5; perhaps TRBD2 as D (5 bases). CDR1 and CDR2 from the germline V gene are SGDLS and YYNGEE. V was cut by 4 bases and J by 5 bases, with 18 bases left in between. The CDR3 has 15 amino acids. DNA for the CDR3: TGTGCCAGCAGCCCCACCGGGCTAGCCGGGGAGACCCAGTACTTC. As protein: CASSPTGLAGETQYF. The full variable domain, with the rest looked up from reference TRBV9 and TRBJ2-5, is DSGVTQTPKHLITATGQRVTLRCSPRSGDLSVYWYQQSLDQGLQFLIQYYNGEERAKGNILERFSAQQFPDLHSELNLSSLELGDSALYFCASSPTGLAGETQYFGPGTRLLVL.

V usage is TRBV6-2 or TRBV6-3 and J usage is TRBJ1-2; possibly TRBD1 for D (6 bases). Germline V gene data show CDR1 as MNHEY and CDR2 as SVGEGT. The V gene lost 2 bases and the J gene lost 4 bases, with 11 bases spanning the gap. This CDR3 has 14 residues. Here the CDR3 reads CASSYDRPPYGYTF. CDR3 in DNA: TGTGCCAGCAGTTACGACAGGCCACCCTATGGCTACACCTTC.

This chain links TRBV3-1 (or the pseudogene TRBV3-2) with TRBJ1-3; D is ambiguous. In germline, CDR1 is LGHDT, CDR2 YNNKEL (reference sequence). V gave up 4 bases and J gave up 2 bases, with 15 bases separating them. This CDR3 has 16 amino acids. CDR3 in DNA: TGTGCCAGCAGCCCGGAAGAGGTCTGTCCTGGAAACACCATATATTTT. It translates to CASSPEEVCPGNTIYF.

V is TRBV11-3 and J is TRBJ2-1, with D perhaps TRBD2 (5 bases). Looked up from germline, CDR1 is SGHNT and CDR2 is YENEEA. V was clipped by 1 base and J by 6 bases, with 7 bases between them. The CDR3 is 13 residues long. DNA for the CDR3: TGTGCCAGCAGCTTAGCGGGGTCCAATGAGCAGTTCTTC. The encoded protein is CASSLAGSNEQFF.

V usage is TRBV19 and J usage is TRBJ2-1; 12 nucleotides line up with TRBD2. The CDR3 runs to 20 residues. J was trimmed by 7 bases and V by 1 base; bases with no gene match: 17. CDR1 LNHDA and CDR2 SQIVND come from the germline V gene (reference sequence). The CDR3 bases are TGTGCCAGTAGTATAGGCCGACTGGGCCCTAGCGGGGGGGCCGTAAATGAGCAGTTCTTC. Protein: CASSIGRLGPSGGAVNEQFF.

The chain couples TRBV19 to TRBJ1-4; 10 positions agree with TRBD1. V dropped 8 bases and J dropped 7; count of bases not matched to a gene: 13. CDR1 and CDR2 from the germline V gene are LNHDA and SQIVND (reference sequence). The CDR3 is 16 residues long. CDR3 bases: TGTGCCAGTTGCCCCCGACAGGGGGCAAGTAGTGAAAAACTGTTTTTT. The encoded protein is CASCPRQGASSEKLFF.

This chain links TRBV18 with TRBJ2-2; D gene uncertain. The ends were cut back, 2 bases at V and 2 bases at J, with 12 bases in the middle. CDR1 and CDR2 from the germline V gene are KGHSH and LQKENI. CDR3 length: 16 amino acids. CDR3 coding DNA: TGTGCCAGCTCACCAAGTCCCGGGTTTAACACCGGGGAGCTGTTTTTT. Its protein product is CASSPSPGFNTGELFF.

The V call is TRBV28, the J call TRBJ1-1; a possible D gene is TRBD1 (6 bases). The V end lost 6 bases, the J end lost 1 base, and 15 bases lay between the germline ends. CDR3 length: 15 residues. CDR1 and CDR2 from the germline V gene are MDHEN and SYDVKM. The CDR3 loop reads CASRGWGHANTEAFF. CDR3 nucleotides: TGTGCCAGCAGGGGCTGGGGACATGCGAACACTGAAGCTTTCTTT.

The chain is built from TRBV28 and TRBJ2-5, with TRBD1 as a possible D gene (5 bases). V lost 4 bases, J lost 2 bases, and 17 bases lay in between. Germline V gene data show CDR1 as MDHEN and CDR2 as SYDVKM. CDR3 length: 16 amino acids. CDR3 bases: TGTGCCAGCAGTTCTGGAAGGGGTTATCGACAAGAGACCCAGTACTTC. This sequence encodes CASSSGRGYRQETQYF.

This rearrangement joins TRBV7-2 to TRBJ2-3; 8 bases line up with TRBD1. CDR1 and CDR2 from the germline V gene are SGHTA and FQGNSA. There are 13 residues in the CDR3. After removal of 5 bases from V and 3 bases from J, the junction contained 1 base not matched to a gene. The CDR3 nucleotides read TGTGCCAGCAGCCGACAGGGGACAGATACGCAGTATTTT. Amino acid sequence: CASSRQGTDTQYF.

A few counts support this clone. The rearrangement uses TRBV11-2 and TRBJ2-7; 9 nucleotides line up with TRBD1. The V segment lost 5 bases and the J segment 5 bases; nucleotides outside the gene matches: 7. Germline V gene sequence: CDR1 SGHAT, CDR2 FQNNGV. This CDR3 is 14 amino acids long. The CDR3 DNA reads TGTGCCAGCAGCACCGGGACAGGGTCTCACGAGCAGTACTTC. As protein: CASSTGTGSHEQYF.

The chain carries TRBV7-9 and TRBJ1-1; D is ambiguous. CDR1 and CDR2 from the germline V gene are SEHNR and FQNEAQ (reference sequence). V lost 0 bases and J 0 bases, leaving 11 bases between the germline ends. This CDR3 contains 16 residues. The CDR3 region has the DNA TGTGCCAGCAGCTTAGCGCATCCGGCGGTGAACACTGAAGCTTTCTTT. As protein: CASSLAHPAVNTEAFF.